The rows below give T cell receptor beta chains drawn from one sample of a study of cytomegalovirus exposure and HLA in healthy donors. Only in-frame clones appear in the TCRdb table, and some are missing; sequencing was by immunoSEQ multiplex PCR. The sample comprises fewer than 200,000 clones, 80% of which are singletons, and around 4.3% rests with the top ten. The sample was PBMCs. The source is a man younger than 45 in good health and CMV-seronegative. The conserved cysteine and the conserved F or W are not part of the CDR3 here. A D gene is named only where the DNA matches it firmly.

.	TRBV5-4	TRBJ1-1	ASSLKRGDTEAF
TRBD1	TRBV9	TRBJ2-7	ASSVEGGAGKQY
TRBD2	TRBV15	TRBJ2-7	ATSRSRAGGDEQY
.	TRBV5-4	TRBJ2-7	ASSLEPGRDHEQY
TRBD2	TRBV7-9	TRBJ2-4	ASSLRPSGPPGNIQY
TRBD2	TRBV5-1	TRBJ2-5	ASSSMTRGGTLRETQY
TRBD1	TRBV5-1	TRBJ1-1	ASSEDREAF
.	TRBV5-6	TRBJ2-7	ASSLGPGGTYEQY
.	TRBV2	TRBJ1-2	ASRPGGNYGYT
.	TRBV30	TRBJ2-5	AWSLDKQETQY
.	TRBV6-5	TRBJ2-1	ASSYSESYNEQF
.	TRBV6-1	TRBJ1-2	ASSESNNRVYGYT
.	TRBV7-3	TRBJ1-1	ASSLLRASEAF
TRBD1	TRBV6-5	TRBJ1-1	ASSYGTGSEAF
TRBD1	TRBV29-1	TRBJ2-5	SVEAKYGTGDTQY
TRBD1	TRBV14	TRBJ1-2	ASRASGQGYGYT
.	TRBV5-4	TRBJ2-1	ASSFVYNEQF
TRBD1	TRBV30	TRBJ1-4	AFNGDRGYEKLF
.	TRBV12-5	TRBJ2-4	ASGLAGEEEKNIQY
.	TRBV28	TRBJ1-3	ASSLRYPTGSGNTIY
.	TRBV28	TRBJ2-1	ASSFTIIPHPEQF
.	TRBV27	TRBJ2-1	ASRQIAYNEQF